A selection of T cell receptor beta chains follows, all from one sample in a study of glioma-infiltrating T cells. TCRdb processed the multiplex PCR reads anew with MiXCR; each CDR3 protein has one entry. This sample has about 190,000 distinct CDR3 sequences, with approximately 30% found just once. The specimen was glioma tissue, nonneoplastic brain tissue, or PBMCs (not recorded which). These receptors came from a human donor with low-grade glioma or glioblastoma, undergoing nonglioma brain surgery, or in good health (not recorded which). Both conserved end residues are part of each CDR3. Fields, in order: clone size, D gene, V gene, J gene, CDR3 protein, CDR3 DNA. D genes are given only for firm matches. The size field is filled for only some rows; it gives once, few, many or a size class.

>many|TRBD1|TRBV12-3/TRBV12-4|TRBJ2-7
CASSLGQGTGSYEQYF
TGTGCCAGCAGCCTCGGACAGGGGACGGGTTCCTACGAGCAGTACTTC
>.|.|TRBV6-1|TRBJ2-5
CAINSEVGSQETQYF
TGTGCCATCAACTCCGAGGTGGGGTCTCAAGAGACCCAGTACTTC
>few|.|TRBV9|TRBJ2-7
CASSVVPGYEQYF
TGTGCCAGCAGCGTAGTACCAGGCTACGAGCAGTACTTC
>many|TRBD2|TRBV24-1|TRBJ2-1
CATSDHSGSSYNEQFF
TGTGCCACCAGTGACCATAGCGGGAGCTCCTACAATGAGCAGTTCTTC
>.|TRBD2|TRBV4-2|TRBJ2-1
CASSQEGTSGSGDEQFF
TGTGCCAGCAGCCAAGAAGGAACTAGCGGTTCAGGCGATGAGCAGTTCTTC
>.|.|TRBV6-2/TRBV6-3|TRBJ1-1
CASSYSSRLKLNTEAFF
TGTGCCAGCAGTTACTCATCGAGGCTTAAACTGAACACTGAAGCTTTCTTT
>many|.|TRBV7-9|TRBJ2-5
CASSFSSETQYF
TGTGCCAGCAGCTTTAGTTCAGAGACCCAGTACTTC
>.|.|TRBV6-6|TRBJ2-7
CASSPRGGTTYEQYF
TGTGCCAGCAGTCCAAGGGGGGGGACTACCTACGAGCAGTACTTC
>.|.|TRBV9|TRBJ2-5
CASSVGLGAGQETQYF
TGTGCCAGCAGCGTAGGGCTAGGAGCAGGCCAAGAGACCCAGTACTTC
>.|TRBD2|TRBV27|TRBJ2-7
CASSLSAGAGFYEQYF
TGTGCCAGCAGTTTATCAGCGGGAGCGGGATTTTACGAGCAGTACTTC
>many|.|TRBV27|TRBJ2-2
CASSFGGVGELFF
TGTGCCAGCAGTTTCGGAGGGGTCGGGGAGCTGTTTTTT
>many|.|TRBV9|TRBJ1-1
CASSVATGLMNTEAFF
TGTGCCAGCAGCGTAGCCACAGGGTTGATGAACACTGAAGCTTTCTTT
>many|TRBD1|TRBV20-1|TRBJ2-5
CSAFPGQGARGQYF
TGCAGTGCTTTCCCGGGACAGGGAGCCCGGGGCCAGTACTTC
>many|TRBD1|TRBV11-2|TRBJ1-2
CASSLGQGNYGYTF
TGTGCCAGCAGCTTAGGACAGGGAAACTATGGCTACACCTTC
>.|TRBD2|TRBV4-1|TRBJ2-7
CASSQEDGLAGYEQYF
TGCGCCAGCAGCCAAGAGGACGGACTAGCGGGGTACGAGCAGTACTTC
>many|TRBD1|TRBV6-5|TRBJ1-4
CASSYLGQGVEKLFF
TGTGCCAGCAGTTACCTCGGACAGGGGGTTGAAAAACTGTTTTTT
>many|.|TRBV27|TRBJ1-2
CASSLNRRNGYTF
TGTGCCAGCAGTTTAAACAGAAGAAATGGCTACACCTTC
>many|.|TRBV28|TRBJ1-3
CASSLRGVAGNTIYF
TGTGCCAGCAGTTTACGGGGGGTCGCTGGAAACACCATATATTTT
>many|.|TRBV6-2/TRBV6-3|TRBJ2-3
CASSYRSTDTQYF
TGTGCCAGCAGTTACCGGTCGACAGATACGCAGTATTTT
>many|TRBD2|TRBV28|TRBJ2-1
CASKGSGRALNEQFF
TGTGCCAGCAAAGGTAGCGGGAGGGCCCTCAATGAGCAGTTCTTC
>many|.|TRBV4-2|TRBJ1-1
CASSQEQPMNTEAFF
TGTGCCAGCAGCCAGGAACAGCCCATGAACACTGAAGCTTTCTTT
>few|.|TRBV30|TRBJ2-1
CAWSVDNEQFF
TGTGCCTGGAGTGTGGACAATGAGCAGTTCTTC
>.|.|TRBV7-6|TRBJ2-6
CASSSPTGQDLRNSGANVLTF
TGTGCCAGCAGCTCCCCCACGGGGCAGGATTTGAGAAACTCTGGGGCCAACGTCCTGACTTTC
>.|.|TRBV5-1|TRBJ2-7
CASSLGYQGLGEQYF
TGCGCCAGCAGTCTAGGGTACCAGGGGTTGGGCGAGCAGTACTTC
>many|TRBD2|TRBV11-2|TRBJ2-3
CASSLSGRDTQYF
TGTGCCAGCAGCCTTAGCGGGAGAGATACGCAGTATTTT
>many|.|TRBV28|TRBJ1-2
CASSFEGSVYGYTF
TGTGCCAGCAGTTTTGAGGGGTCGGTCTATGGCTACACCTTC
>.|TRBD2|TRBV6-1|TRBJ2-1
CASISGLAGANEQFF
TGTGCCAGCATCTCGGGACTAGCGGGAGCTAACGAGCAGTTCTTC
>few|.|TRBV2|TRBJ2-5
CASSAMRETGSQYF
TGTGCCAGCAGTGCAATGAGGGAGACTGGGTCCCAGTACTTC
>many|.|TRBV7-2|TRBJ2-1
CASSLERRYNEQFF
TGTGCCAGCAGCTTAGAAAGGAGGTACAATGAGCAGTTCTTC
>.|TRBD1|TRBV20-1|TRBJ2-7
CSASSPGQGYEQYF
TGCAGTGCCAGCAGTCCCGGACAGGGCTACGAGCAGTACTTC
>.|.|TRBV4-1|TRBJ2-4
CASSQGLSRLAKNIQYF
TGCGCCAGCAGCCAAGGCCTCTCTAGACTAGCCAAAAACATTCAGTACTTC
>many|TRBD1|TRBV18|TRBJ1-1
CASSPSQGRMTEAFF
TGTGCCAGCTCACCCTCACAGGGGCGGATGACTGAAGCTTTCTTT
>many|.|TRBV4-3|TRBJ1-3
CASSQDVGNSGNTIYF
TGCGCCAGCAGCCAAGATGTGGGGAACTCTGGAAACACCATATATTTT
>many|TRBD2|TRBV20-1|TRBJ2-5
CSALSGDQETQYF
TGCAGTGCACTTAGCGGGGACCAAGAGACCCAGTACTTC
>many|TRBD1|TRBV7-8|TRBJ1-2
CASSARTGAGYTF
TGTGCCAGCAGCGCCAGGACAGGGGCTGGCTACACCTTC
>.|TRBD2|TRBV5-1|TRBJ2-7
CASTADILAGAKEQYF
TGCGCCAGCACCGCTGATATATTAGCGGGAGCTAAAGAGCAGTACTTC
>many|.|TRBV6-1|TRBJ2-5
CASSDSILGTQYF
TGTGCCAGCAGTGATTCTATTCTTGGGACCCAGTACTTC
>many|.|TRBV7-9|TRBJ1-1
CASSFEAMAYTEAFF
TGTGCCAGCAGCTTCGAAGCTATGGCGTACACTGAAGCTTTCTTT
>many|.|TRBV2|TRBJ2-3
CASSVSFTDTQYF
TGTGCCAGCAGTGTGTCTTTCACAGATACGCAGTATTTT
>few|.|TRBV11-2|TRBJ1-2
CASSTGQYNYGYTF
TGTGCCAGCAGCACCGGACAATATAACTATGGCTACACCTTC
>many|TRBD2|TRBV5-1|TRBJ2-7
CASSLSGGRAREQYF
TGCGCCAGCAGCTTATCCGGCGGGAGGGCGCGGGAGCAGTACTTC
>once|.|TRBV7-6|TRBJ2-7
CASSFYICSARGPSSYEQYF
.
>many|TRBD1|TRBV29-1|TRBJ2-7
CSVRTGGNYEQYF
TGCAGCGTTAGGACAGGGGGTAACTACGAGCAGTACTTC
>few|TRBD2|TRBV7-2|TRBJ2-1
CASSLAAAGGFGEQFF
TGTGCCAGCAGCTTAGCGGCCGCGGGAGGGTTCGGTGAGCAGTTCTTC
>.|.|TRBV5-4|TRBJ2-2
CASSHEDPFIRELFF
TGTGCCAGCAGCCACGAGGACCCCTTCATCAGGGAGCTGTTTTTT
>.|TRBD2|TRBV6-1|TRBJ2-3
CASSPGLAVVRKSTDTQYF
TGTGCCAGCAGCCCGGGACTAGCGGTCGTGCGGAAGAGCACAGATACGCAGTATTTT